The source of this T cell receptor (beta chain) is a study of OX40 agonist ivuxolimab in advanced cancers. Background on the study: Previous treatment with anti-PD-1, anti-PD-L1 or anti-CTLA-4 therapy was allowed; more than 35% had received some.

The repertoire was sequenced with immunoSEQ multiplex PCR; TCRdb's copy has only in-frame clones and lacks some. Of 38,000 or so clones in the sample, about 90% are singletons; the top ten hold more than 3%. The germline V gene has CDR1 SGHDT and CDR2 YYEEEE. V lost 0 bases, J lost 3 bases, and 6 bases lay in between. The CDR3 runs to 13 residues. The receptor was derived from an adult with an advanced solid tumor such as melanoma, head and neck, liver or kidney cancer. The source was CD4+ or CD8+ T cells sorted from blood, collected in a trial of the OX40 agonist ivuxolimab. The chain is built from TRBV5-6 and TRBJ1-1; the D is unclear. DNA for the CDR3: TGTGCCAGCAGCTTGGAGGAGGACACTGAAGCTTTCTTT. Translating gives CASSLEEDTEAFF.